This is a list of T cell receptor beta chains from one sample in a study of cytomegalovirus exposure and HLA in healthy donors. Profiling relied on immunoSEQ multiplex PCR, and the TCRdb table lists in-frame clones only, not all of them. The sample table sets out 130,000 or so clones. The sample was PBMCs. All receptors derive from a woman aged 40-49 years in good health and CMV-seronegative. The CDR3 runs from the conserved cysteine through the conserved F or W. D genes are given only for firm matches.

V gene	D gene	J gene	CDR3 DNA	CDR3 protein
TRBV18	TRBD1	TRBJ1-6	TGTGCCAGCTCACCAGGAGGGGGCGGCGATTCACCCCTCCACTTT	CASSPGGGGDSPLHF
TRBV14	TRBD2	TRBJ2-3	TGTGCCAGCAGCCTGGGGACTAGCGGCTTCACAGATACGCAGTATTTT	CASSLGTSGFTDTQYF
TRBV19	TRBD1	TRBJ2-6	TGTGCCAGTACCATAGGACAGGGGGCTGGGGCCAACGTCCTGACTTTC	CASTIGQGAGANVLTF
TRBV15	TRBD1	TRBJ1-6	TGTGCCACCAGCAGTGGACCGGGACAGGAGCATTCACCCCTCCACTTT	CATSSGPGQEHSPLHF
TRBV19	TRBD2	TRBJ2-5	TGTGCCAGTCGGACTAGCGGGGGTAGCGAGACCCAGTACTTC	CASRTSGGSETQYF
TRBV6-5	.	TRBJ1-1	TGTGCCAGCAGCTACGGACAGAACACTGAAGCTTTCTTT	CASSYGQNTEAFF
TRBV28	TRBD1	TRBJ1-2	TGTGCCAGCGGGGGTGTCAGGGCAGGGGGCGGCTACACCTTC	CASGGVRAGGGYTF
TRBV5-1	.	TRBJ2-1	TGCGCCAGCAGCTCCCCGGGGGACCCCTACAATGAGCAGTTCTTC	CASSSPGDPYNEQFF
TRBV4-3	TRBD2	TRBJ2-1	TGCGCCAGCAGCCAAGATTCTAGCGGGGTTTACAATGAGCAGTTCTTC	CASSQDSSGVYNEQFF
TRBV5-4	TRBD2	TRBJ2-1	TGTGCCAGCAGCTTGGATACTAGCGGGGGCTTATACAATGAGCAGTTCTTC	CASSLDTSGGLYNEQFF
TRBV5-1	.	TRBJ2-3	TGCGCCAGCAGCCGGGCGTGGGGGGGCGGGACAGATACGCAGTATTTT	CASSRAWGGGTDTQYF
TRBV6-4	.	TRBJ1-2	TGTGCCAGCAGCGGCGGGGGAGGCTACACCTTC	CASSGGGGYTF
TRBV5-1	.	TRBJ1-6	TGCGCCACCCAACTAAACAGGGATTCACCCCTCCACTTT	CATQLNRDSPLHF
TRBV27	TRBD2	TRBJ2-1	TGTGCCAGCAGTCTGGCGGGGGTTAACCACAATGAGCAGTTCTTC	CASSLAGVNHNEQFF
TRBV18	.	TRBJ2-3	TGTGCCAGCTCACCAAAGGGGTTCACAGATACGCAGTATTTT	CASSPKGFTDTQYF
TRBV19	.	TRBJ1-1	TGTGCCAGTAGTCCCCGCCCACCGGGACAATCGCGGACTGAAGCTTTCTTT	CASSPRPPGQSRTEAFF